The rows below give T cell receptor beta chains drawn from one sample of a study of blood T cells in healthy people across ages. TCRdb reprocessed the 5' RACE reads with MiXCR, giving one entry per CDR3 protein. This repertoire shows 910,000 or so distinct CDR3 sequences, roughly half found once; its top ten account for 20% to 25%. Sequences were obtained from blood. The receptors come from a woman in her fifties or sixties in good health. Each CDR3 is given with its conserved first and last residue. D genes are given only for firm matches. Clone size appears in some rows only: once, few, many, or a class for an expanded clone.

>TRBV20-1|-|TRBJ1-1|-
TGCAGTGCTAGTGGGCGGAACGAAATGGCTTTCTTT
CSASGRNEMAFF
>TRBV28|TRBD1|TRBJ2-1|few
TGTGCCAGCAGTTGGCCCCGGGACAGGGGGGGCAATGAGCAGTTCTTC
CASSWPRDRGGNEQFF
>TRBV5-1|-|TRBJ2-1|-
TGCGCCAGCAGCCACGGGGAAGGGGCGGACAATGAGCAGTTCTTC
CASSHGEGADNEQFF
>TRBV2|TRBD1|TRBJ1-1|-
TGTGCCAGCTCCGGACAGGGGATATTGAACACTGAAGCTTTCTTT
CASSGQGILNTEAFF
>TRBV28|-|TRBJ1-5|-
TGTGCCAGCAGTAAAGGACAGCCCCAGCATTTT
CASSKGQPQHF
>TRBV20-1|TRBD1|TRBJ2-7|-
TGCAGTGCTACAGGGGGCTTCTACGAGCAGTACTTC
CSATGGFYEQYF
>TRBV7-9|-|TRBJ2-5|once
TGTTCCAGCAGCTTAACTATGGAGACCCAGTACTTC
CSSSLTMETQYF
>TRBV6-1|TRBD2|TRBJ2-1|-
TGTGCCAGCAGTAAACCGGGACTAGCGGGAGAGGGGCTTGACAATGAGCAGTTCTTC
CASSKPGLAGEGLDNEQFF
>TRBV3-1|TRBD2|TRBJ2-2|-
TGTGCCAGCAGCCCCCGTTTAGCGGGAGGCACCGGGGAGCTGTTTTTT
CASSPRLAGGTGELFF
>TRBV2|TRBD1|TRBJ1-2|-
TGTGCCAGCAGTGTGGAGGGGGCAGGAGATGGCTACACCTTC
CASSVEGAGDGYTF
>TRBV14|TRBD2|TRBJ2-5|-
TGTGCCAGCAGCCAAGATTTGGGGACTAGGAGTGAGACCCAGTACTTC
CASSQDLGTRSETQYF
>TRBV20-1|-|TRBJ2-1|-
TGCAGTGCGAAAAATAAAATGAGCTCCTACAATGAGCAGTTCTTC
CSAKNKMSSYNEQFF
>TRBV6-2/TRBV6-3|-|TRBJ2-1|-
TGTGCCAGCACCTCCAGGTATTCCTACAATGAGCAGTTCTTC
CASTSRYSYNEQFF
>TRBV24-1|TRBD1|TRBJ2-7|once
TGTGCCACCAGTGACCCCGGGACAGGGAAACCGTACGAGCAGTACTTC
CATSDPGTGKPYEQYF
>TRBV5-1|-|TRBJ2-3|few
TGCGCCAGCAGCTTGGACAGGGTTGAGGATACGCAGTATTTT
CASSLDRVEDTQYF
>TRBV5-4|-|TRBJ2-3|-
TGTGCCAGCAGCGCCACCGGTAGGCAAGTAGATACGCAGTATTTT
CASSATGRQVDTQYF
>TRBV20-1|TRBD2|TRBJ2-1|-
TGCAGTGCTAGTCCCCCCGGGACTAGCGGGAGCATTTTCGATGAGCAGTTCTTC
CSASPPGTSGSIFDEQFF
>TRBV6-5|-|TRBJ2-6|-
TGTGCCAGCAGTTACATGGGGGTAGGGGCCAACGTCCTGACTTTC
CASSYMGVGANVLTF
>TRBV20-1|-|TRBJ2-7|-
TGCAGTGCTAGAGTATGGGCCCCAGGGAACCAACCCCACGAGCAGTACTTC
CSARVWAPGNQPHEQYF
>TRBV5-1|-|TRBJ1-1|few
TGCGCCAGCAGCTTGATCCCCCTGGAGGCGGGTGAAGCTTTCTTT
CASSLIPLEAGEAFF
>TRBV20-1|TRBD2|TRBJ2-7|-
TGCAGTGCTAGAGGTGGACTAGGGGCCTACGAGCAGTACTTC
CSARGGLGAYEQYF
>TRBV12-3/TRBV12-4|-|TRBJ2-5|-
TGTGCCAGCAGTTTAAACTTCCAAGAGACCCAGTACTTC
CASSLNFQETQYF
>TRBV20-1|-|TRBJ2-7|-
TGCAGTGCTAGTCAGGGATTTCCCTACGAGCAGTACTTC
CSASQGFPYEQYF
>TRBV7-9|-|TRBJ2-1|few
TGTGCCAGCAAGCCCCGGGACTCCGAACCTGTATCCCACAATGAGCAGTTCTTC
CASKPRDSEPVSHNEQFF
>TRBV5-1|TRBD2|TRBJ2-1|-
TGCGCCAGCAGCTACCGACTAGCGGGAGGAGCCAATGAGCAGTTCTTC
CASSYRLAGGANEQFF
>TRBV6-2/TRBV6-3|TRBD2|TRBJ2-3|-
TGTGCCAGCAGCACCCAAAGACTAGCGCGAAGCACAGATACGCAGTATTTT
CASSTQRLARSTDTQYF
>TRBV20-1|-|TRBJ1-2|-
TGCAGTGCTCCTGGCGACAGGAGATATGGCTACACCTTC
CSAPGDRRYGYTF
>TRBV29-1|-|TRBJ2-7|few
TGCAGCGTTGTAGGAGCGGTCACGGGGCAGTACTTC
CSVVGAVTGQYF
>TRBV12-3/TRBV12-4|TRBD2|TRBJ2-5|few
TGTGCCAGCAACCTTAGCGGGAGCAGGGAGACCCAGTACTTC
CASNLSGSRETQYF
>TRBV9|-|TRBJ1-6|few
TGTGCCAGCAGTGAACACGGATCACCCCTCCACTTT
CASSEHGSPLHF
>TRBV2|-|TRBJ2-5|few
TGTGCCAGCAGTGGTCTAACACCAGTGGTGGAGACCCAGTACTTC
CASSGLTPVVETQYF
>TRBV27|-|TRBJ2-1|few
TGTGCCAGCACTGGGAACTACAATGAGCAGTTCTTC
CASTGNYNEQFF
>TRBV20-1|TRBD2|TRBJ2-3|few
TGCAGTGCGCTCACCGGGACTAGCGTTAGAGATACGCAGTATTTT
CSALTGTSVRDTQYF
>TRBV5-8|TRBD2|TRBJ2-3|-
TGTGCCAGCAGCATACACCGGGGACTAGCAGTGAGCACAGATACGCAGTATTTT
CASSIHRGLAVSTDTQYF
>TRBV4-1|TRBD2|TRBJ2-2|few
TGCGCCAGCAGTCTCCCAGCGGGAGGGACTAAAACCGGGGAGCTGTTTTTT
CASSLPAGGTKTGELFF
>TRBV6-8|-|TRBJ1-1|-
TGTGCCAGCATTGGCACGAGATCTCCTCGACAGATGCAGAACACTGAAGCTTTCTTT
CASIGTRSPRQMQNTEAFF
>TRBV7-2|-|TRBJ2-1|-
TGTGCCAGCAGCTTATCCACTAGGGATAGAAACAATGAGCAGTTCTTC
CASSLSTRDRNNEQFF
>TRBV27|-|TRBJ1-2|few
TGTGCCAGCAGTTTCGAGGGGAGCGATGGCTACACCTTC
CASSFEGSDGYTF
>TRBV20-1|TRBD2|TRBJ2-7|-
TGCAGTGCCAAGCTAGCGGGGGCATCCGAGCAGTACTTC
CSAKLAGASEQYF
>TRBV4-2|-|TRBJ2-6|many
TGTGCCAGCAGCCACACCCTACCGGGCCGAATAGCAGCTGGGGCCAACGTCCTGACTTTC
CASSHTLPGRIAAGANVLTF
>TRBV18|-|TRBJ2-5|-
TGTGCCAGCTCACCACAGTCAAGTATAGGGAGCGAGACCCAGTACTTC
CASSPQSSIGSETQYF
>TRBV14|-|TRBJ2-5|-
TGTGCCAGCAGCCAAGCGGCCTACAATCAGTACTTC
CASSQAAYNQYF
>TRBV9|-|TRBJ1-1|-
TGTGCCAGCAGTGCCTCACTGAACACTGAAGCTTTCTTT
CASSASLNTEAFF
>TRBV7-2|-|TRBJ1-1|few
TGTGCCAGCAGCTTACAGGGGTTTACTGAAGCTTTCTTT
CASSLQGFTEAFF
>TRBV5-1|TRBD1|TRBJ1-6|few
TGCGCCAGCAGCTTCCAAGGGGGCGAAAATTCACCCCCCCACTTT
CASSFQGGENSPPHF
>TRBV10-3|-|TRBJ2-1|-
TGTGCCATCTCGGGACGACAATACAATGAGCAGTTCTTC
CAISGRQYNEQFF
>TRBV24-1|-|TRBJ2-7|few
TGTGCCACCAGTGCACCGGGCTCCTACGAGCAGTACTTC
CATSAPGSYEQYF
>TRBV20-1|-|TRBJ1-4|-
TGCAGTGCTAGAGAACCAACTAATGAAAAACTGTTTTTT
CSAREPTNEKLFF
>TRBV6-2/TRBV6-3|-|TRBJ1-5|-
TGTGCCAGCAGTTCGGACAGATATCAGCCCCAGCATTTT
CASSSDRYQPQHF
>TRBV5-1|-|TRBJ2-1|-
TGCGCCAGCACCACGGGGACTTCGGGTGAGCAGTTCTTC
CASTTGTSGEQFF
>TRBV12-3/TRBV12-4|TRBD2|TRBJ2-3|-
TGTGCCAGCAGCTCCTTCGGCGGGAGCCGAGACGGCACAGATACGCAGTATTTT
CASSSFGGSRDGTDTQYF
>TRBV7-3|-|TRBJ2-3|many
TGTGCCAGCAGCTTATTCACCGGCAGGGGATCAGATACGCAGTATTTT
CASSLFTGRGSDTQYF
>TRBV5-1|-|TRBJ1-2|-
TGCGCCAGCAGCTTGGATCCGGCAGGAGGCTACACCTTC
CASSLDPAGGYTF
>TRBV6-1|TRBD1|TRBJ1-2|-
TGTGCCAGCCTTGACAGGGTCGACGCTTATGGCTACACCTTC
CASLDRVDAYGYTF
>TRBV6-6|-|TRBJ2-7|-
TGTGCCAGCACCCACCGAACTGGGGGCGAGCAGTACTTC
CASTHRTGGEQYF
>TRBV7-7|-|TRBJ2-2|-
TGTGCCAGCAGCGTCGGGACACCGAACACCGGGGAGCTGTTTTTT
CASSVGTPNTGELFF
>TRBV2|-|TRBJ2-1|-
TGTGCCAGCAGTGAAGCTAAGCGGAAGCAGTTCTTC
CASSEAKRKQFF